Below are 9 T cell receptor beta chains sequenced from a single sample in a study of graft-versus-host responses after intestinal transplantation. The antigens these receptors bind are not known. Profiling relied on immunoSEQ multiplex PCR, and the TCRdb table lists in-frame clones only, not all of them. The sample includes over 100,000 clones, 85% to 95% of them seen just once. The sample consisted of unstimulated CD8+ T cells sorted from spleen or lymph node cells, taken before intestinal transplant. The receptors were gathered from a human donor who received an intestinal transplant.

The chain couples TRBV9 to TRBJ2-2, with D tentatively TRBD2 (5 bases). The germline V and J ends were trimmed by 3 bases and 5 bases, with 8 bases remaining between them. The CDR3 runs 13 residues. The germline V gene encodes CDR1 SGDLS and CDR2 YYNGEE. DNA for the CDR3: TGTGCCAGCAGCGGCGGCGGGACCGGGGAGCTGTTTTTT. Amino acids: CASSGGGTGELFF.

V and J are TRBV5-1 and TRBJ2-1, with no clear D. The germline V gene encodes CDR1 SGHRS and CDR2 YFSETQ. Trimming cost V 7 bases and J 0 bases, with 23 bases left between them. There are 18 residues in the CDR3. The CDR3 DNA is TGCGCCAGCGAACTCAAGGTCAGCGACCCTAGCTCCTACAATGAGCAGTTCTTC. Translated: CASELKVSDPSSYNEQFF.

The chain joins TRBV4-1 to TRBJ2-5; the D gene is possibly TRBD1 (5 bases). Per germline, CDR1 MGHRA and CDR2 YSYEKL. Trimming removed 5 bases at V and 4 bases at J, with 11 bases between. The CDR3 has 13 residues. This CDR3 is CASSFYRGETQYF. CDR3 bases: TGCGCCAGCAGCTTCTATAGGGGAGAGACCCAGTACTTC.

CDR3 protein: CASSLGSATEAFF. CDR3 in DNA: TGCGCCAGCAGCTTGGGGTCCGCCACTGAAGCTTTCTTT. V and J are TRBV5-1 and TRBJ1-1; D is uncertain. Deletions cut 0 bases from V and 4 bases from J, with 7 bases between. The CDR3 contains 13 residues. From germline, CDR1 is SGHRS and CDR2 YFSETQ.

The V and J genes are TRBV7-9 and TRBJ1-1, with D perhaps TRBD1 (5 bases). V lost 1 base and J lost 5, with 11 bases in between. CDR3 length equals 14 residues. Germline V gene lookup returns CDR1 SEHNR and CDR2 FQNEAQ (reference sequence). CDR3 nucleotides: TGTGCCAGCAGCTTAGGGGGCGGGCAGACTGAAGCTTTCTTT. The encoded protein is CASSLGGGQTEAFF.

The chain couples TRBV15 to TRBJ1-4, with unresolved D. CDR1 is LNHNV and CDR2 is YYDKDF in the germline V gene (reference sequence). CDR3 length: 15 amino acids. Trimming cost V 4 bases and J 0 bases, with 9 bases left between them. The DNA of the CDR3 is TGTGCCACCAGCACCGGCGGGGCAACTAATGAAAAACTGTTTTTT. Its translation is CATSTGGATNEKLFF. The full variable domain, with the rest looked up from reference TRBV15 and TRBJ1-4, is DAMVIQNPRYQVTQFGKPVTLSCSQTLNHNVMYWYQQKSSQAPKLLFHYYDKDFNNEADTPDNFQSRRPNTSFCFLDIRSPGLGDTAMYLCATSTGGATNEKLFFGSGTQLSVL.

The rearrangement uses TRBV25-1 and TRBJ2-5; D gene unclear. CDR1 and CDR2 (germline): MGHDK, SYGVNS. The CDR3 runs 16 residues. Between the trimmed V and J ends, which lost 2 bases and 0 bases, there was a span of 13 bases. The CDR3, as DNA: TGTGCCAGCAGTGAAATAGGCTTAAGGGACCAAGAGACCCAGTACTTC. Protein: CASSEIGLRDQETQYF. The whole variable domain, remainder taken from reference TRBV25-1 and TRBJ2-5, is EADIYQTPRYLVIGTGKKITLECSQTMGHDKMYWYQQDPGMELHLIHYSYGVNSTEKGDLSSESTVSRIRTEHFPLTLESARPSHTSQYLCASSEIGLRDQETQYFGPGTRLLVL.

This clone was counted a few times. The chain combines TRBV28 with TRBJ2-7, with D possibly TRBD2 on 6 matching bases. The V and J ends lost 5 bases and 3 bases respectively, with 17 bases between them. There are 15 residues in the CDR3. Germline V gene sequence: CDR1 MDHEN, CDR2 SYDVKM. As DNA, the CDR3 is TGTGCCAGCAGTCCCCCGGGACTTTCTAGCTACGAGCAGTACTTC. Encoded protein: CASSPPGLSSYEQYF.

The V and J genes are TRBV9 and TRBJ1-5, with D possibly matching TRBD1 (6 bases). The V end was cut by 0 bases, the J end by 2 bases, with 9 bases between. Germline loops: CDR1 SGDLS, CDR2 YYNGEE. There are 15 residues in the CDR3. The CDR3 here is CASSVEGGGNQPQHF. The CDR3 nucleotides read TGTGCCAGCAGCGTAGAGGGGGGAGGCAATCAGCCCCAGCATTTT.